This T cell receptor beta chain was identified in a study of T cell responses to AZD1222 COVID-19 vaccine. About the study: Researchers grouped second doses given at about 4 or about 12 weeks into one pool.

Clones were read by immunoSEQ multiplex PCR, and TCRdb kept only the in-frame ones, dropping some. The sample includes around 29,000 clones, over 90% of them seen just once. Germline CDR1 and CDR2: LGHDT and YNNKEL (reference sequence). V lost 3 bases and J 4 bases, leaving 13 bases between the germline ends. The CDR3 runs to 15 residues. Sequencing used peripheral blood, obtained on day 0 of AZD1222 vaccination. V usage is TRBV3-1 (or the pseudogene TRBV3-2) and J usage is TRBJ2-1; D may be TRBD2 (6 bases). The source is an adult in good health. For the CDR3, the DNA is TGTGCCAGCAGCCACGGTAGCGGCGATTACAATGAGCAGTTCTTC. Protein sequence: CASSHGSGDYNEQFF.